Following are 3 T cell receptor beta chains from one sample sequenced in a study of blood T cells in healthy people across ages. A J-beta primer mix and a sample-barcoded 5' primer were used in a second PCR of roughly 7 to 12 cycles. TCRdb itself ran the 5' RACE reads through MiXCR, one entry per CDR3 protein. The table records 1.5 million to 2 million distinct CDR3 sequences, approximately 32% of them present only once. The sequenced material came from blood. The source is a woman aged 30 to 39 in good health.

This clonotype was detected many times. The chain uses TRBV29-1 and TRBJ2-1, with no clear D. Germline assignment: CDR1 SQVTM and CDR2 ANQGSEA. The germline V and J ends were trimmed by 6 bases and 5 bases, with 8 bases remaining between them. The CDR3 is 11 residues long. CDR3 coding DNA: TGCAGCGTCGATCGACACAATGAGCAGTTCTTC. The encoded protein is CSVDRHNEQFF.

The chain employs TRBV20-1 and TRBJ1-1, with D possibly being TRBD1 (6 bases). The CDR3 length is 15 residues. The V gene lost 0 bases and the J gene lost 5 bases, with 16 bases spanning the gap. Looked up from germline, CDR1 is DFQATT and CDR2 is SNEGSKA (reference sequence). CDR3 region: CSARDLVRGGTEAFF. The DNA for the CDR3 is TGCAGTGCTAGAGATCTCGTCAGGGGTGGGACTGAAGCTTTCTTT.

The chain combines TRBV12-3 or TRBV12-4 with TRBJ2-2; D ambiguous. Trimming removed 3 bases from V and 7 bases from J, with 12 bases in between. The CDR3 contains 14 residues. In DNA, the CDR3 is TGTGCCAGCAGTTTTGGTACGCCCGGCGGGGAGCTGTTTTTT. This codes for CASSFGTPGGELFF.